The rows below give T cell receptor beta chains drawn from one sample of a study of post-analysis software for immune sequencing data. One entry per CDR3 protein results from TCRdb running MiXCR on the PCR reads. The sample consists of 500,000 to 600,000 distinct CDR3 sequences, around 40% of them appearing once. Input material: blood. The source of these receptors is a girl between 10 and 17 years old with multiple sclerosis. Both conserved end residues are part of each CDR3. The order of the fields is J gene, D gene, clone size, V gene, CDR3 DNA, CDR3 protein. D genes are given only for firm matches. Clone sizes are given selectively: once, few, many, or a class where the clone is expanded.

TRBJ1-1 | - | - | TRBV12-3/TRBV12-4 | TGTGCCAGCAGCATGGACGCTTGGGGGAACACTGAAGCTTTCTTT | CASSMDAWGNTEAFF
TRBJ2-1 | - | few | TRBV3-1 | TGTGCCAGCAGCCAAGGAGGAGGCCCCAACCACAATGAGCAGTTCTTC | CASSQGGGPNHNEQFF
TRBJ1-1 | - | few | TRBV9 | TGTGCCAGCAGCGTAGGGGCGGAGGTCACTGAAGCTTTCTTT | CASSVGAEVTEAFF
TRBJ2-7 | TRBD1 | few | TRBV7-9 | TGTGCCAGCAGCCCCCCACCGCCAGGGGGCTACGAGCAGTACTTC | CASSPPPPGGYEQYF
TRBJ2-7 | - | - | TRBV12-3/TRBV12-4 | TGTGCCAGCAGCCCCACAGTTCTCCTTTACGAGCAGTACTTC | CASSPTVLLYEQYF
TRBJ1-1 | - | once | TRBV3-1 | TGTGCCAGCAGCCAAGGCGCGGCCAACACTGAAGCTTTCTTT | CASSQGAANTEAFF
TRBJ2-7 | TRBD1 | - | TRBV6-5 | TGTGCCAGCAGTTACGACAGGGGAAACGAGCAGTACTTC | CASSYDRGNEQYF
TRBJ1-2 | TRBD1 | - | TRBV6-5 | TGTGCCAGCAGATCGGGACAGGGGATAAGCTACACCTTC | CASRSGQGISYTF
TRBJ2-1 | TRBD1 | - | TRBV12-3/TRBV12-4 | TGTGCCAGCAGACAGGGGAATGAGCAGTTCTTC | CASRQGNEQFF
TRBJ2-4 | - | - | TRBV5-6 | TGTGCCAGCAGCAGCTGGGGGGCCAAAAACATTCAGTACTTC | CASSSWGAKNIQYF
TRBJ1-2 | - | - | TRBV2 | TGTGCCAGTGCACTGGATGGCTACACCTTC | CASALDGYTF
TRBJ2-5 | - | - | TRBV7-6 | TGTGCCAGCAGCTTAGGGGGGGCGGGCTTACGTGAGACCCAGTACTTC | CASSLGGAGLRETQYF
TRBJ2-4 | - | - | TRBV5-4 | TGTGCCAGCAGCTCCGGGGGGACAGCAAGTTTTCTAGCCAAAAACATTCAGTACTTC | CASSSGGTASFLAKNIQYF
TRBJ2-5 | - | - | TRBV20-1 | TGCAGTGCTAGATCCCCCCGGGAAGAGACCCAGTACTTC | CSARSPREETQYF
TRBJ2-1 | - | - | TRBV5-1 | TGCGCCAGCAGCCCGTTCCCCCTTATGGCGGACAACGAGGGGAATGAGCAGTTCTTC | CASSPFPLMADNEGNEQFF
TRBJ2-1 | - | - | TRBV4-1 | TGCGCCAGCAGCCAACGATGGGGGGAAGAGACCCAGTTCTTC | CASSQRWGEETQFF
TRBJ1-2 | - | - | TRBV25-1 | TGTGCCAGCAGTGAGGAGGGCTACACCTTC | CASSEEGYTF
TRBJ2-5 | TRBD1 | few | TRBV30 | TGTGCCTGGAGTAAACAGGGGAATCTCCAAGAGACCCAGTACTTC | CAWSKQGNLQETQYF